This TCR beta chain was sequenced in a study of response to subunit inactivated influenza vaccine. Study-level findings and limits: Every seasonal influenza vaccination brings in few new T cells, the authors suggested.

With regard to this clonotype: What it binds is unknown.

Each CDR3 protein is one row after TCRdb ran MiXCR on the RT-PCR reads. The sample includes about 650,000 distinct CDR3 sequences, about a sixth of them seen just once. Germline lookup yields CDR1 SEHNR and CDR2 FQNEAQ (reference sequence). The CDR3 runs to 14 residues. J gave up 10 bases and V 5 bases, and 8 bases lay outside the gene matches. The material was PBMCs from blood, obtained about 12 days after vaccination. The chain joins TRBV7-9 to TRBJ2-1, with 10 bases that match TRBD1. This TCR came from a man in his forties or fifties who received an inactivated influenza vaccine. The CDR3 here is CASSTGTGAKEQFF. CDR3 in DNA: TGTGCCAGCAGCACGGGGACAGGGGCAAAAGAGCAGTTCTTC. Full variable domain (rest looked up from reference TRBV7-9 and TRBJ2-1): DTGVSQNPRHKITKRGQNVTFRCDPISEHNRLYWYRQTLGQGPEFLTYFQNEAQLEKSRLLSDRFSAERPKGSFSTLEIQRTEQGDSAMYLCASSTGTGAKEQFFGPGTRLTVL.